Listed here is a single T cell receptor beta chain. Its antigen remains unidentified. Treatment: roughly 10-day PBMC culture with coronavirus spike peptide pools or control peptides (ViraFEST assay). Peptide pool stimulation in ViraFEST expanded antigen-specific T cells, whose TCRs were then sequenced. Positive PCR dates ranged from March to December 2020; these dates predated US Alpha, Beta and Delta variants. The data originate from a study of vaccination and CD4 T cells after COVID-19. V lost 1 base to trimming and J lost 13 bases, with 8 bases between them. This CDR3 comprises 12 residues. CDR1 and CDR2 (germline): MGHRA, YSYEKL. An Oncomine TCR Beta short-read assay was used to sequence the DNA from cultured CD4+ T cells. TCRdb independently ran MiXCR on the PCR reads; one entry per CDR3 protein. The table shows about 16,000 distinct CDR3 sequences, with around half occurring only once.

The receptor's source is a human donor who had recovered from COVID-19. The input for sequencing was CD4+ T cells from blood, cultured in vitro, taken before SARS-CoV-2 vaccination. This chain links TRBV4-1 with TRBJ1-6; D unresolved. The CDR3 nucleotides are TGCGCCAGCAGCCAAGGGATCTGGCCCCTCCACTTT. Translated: CASSQGIWPLHF.